These 9 T cell receptor beta chains came from one sample sequenced in a study of read filtering for tumor transcriptome and immune sequencing (dated by TCRdb to the early 2020s). Sequencing was performed on an Illumina HiSeq 4000. TCR libraries were constructed from approximately 360 ng RNA using the Immunoverse kit, and molecular barcoded adaptors covering alpha/delta and beta/gamma chains were employed. TCRdb reanalyzed the raw reads on its own, using fastp at Q25 for trimming and MiXCR for clone calling, and kept in-frame beta chains. Rows matching on CDR3 protein sequence are summarized as one entry with the most common DNA and genes. This sample comprises over 4,500 distinct CDR3 sequences, roughly 21% of them detected only once. Roughly a fifth of the sample is in the top ten clones. Sample: a population of CD138-negative cells sorted from bone marrow. The sample's cell subset or site label is to be understood as: bone marrow mononuclear cells depleted of CD138+ plasma/myeloma cells by negative magnetic selection. The receptors come from a donor at least 40 years old with multiple myeloma.

By frequency in the sample, this clonotype is medium-sized. The chain links TRBV13 to TRBJ2-3; no definite D call. V was pared by 2 bases and J by 5 bases, with 8 bases between. The CDR3 extends over 13 amino acids. Germline V lookup: CDR1 PRHDT, CDR2 FYEKMQ (reference sequence). The CDR3 DNA follows: TGTGCCAGCAGCTTAAGATCCCGAGATACGCAGTATTTT. It codes for CASSLRSRDTQYF. Full variable domain (remainder filled in from reference TRBV13 and TRBJ2-3): AAGVIQSPRHLIKEKRETATLKCYPIPRHDTVYWYQQGPGQDPQFLISFYEKMQSDKGSIPDRFSAQQFSDYHSELNMSSLELGDSALYFCASSLRSRDTQYFGPGTRLTVL.

This clonotype was observed many times. This CDR3 reads CSARDYTAGDTGELFF. CDR3 DNA: TGCAGTGCTAGAGATTATACGGCAGGGGACACCGGGGAGCTGTTTTTT. The chain carries TRBV20-1 and TRBJ2-2; perhaps TRBD1 as D (6 bases). CDR3 length: 16 amino acids. V lost 0 bases, J lost 3 bases, and 14 bases lay in between. The germline CDR1 and CDR2 sequences are DFQATT and SNEGSKA (reference sequence).

This sequence joins TRBV10-1 and TRBJ2-1, with a tentative D call TRBD2 (5 bases). CDR1 WNHNN and CDR2 SYGVQD come from the germline V gene (reference sequence). Trimming took 0 bases from V and 10 from J, leaving 16 bases between them. The length of the CDR3 is 15 residues. The CDR3, as DNA: TGCGCCAGCAGTGAGTCTAGCGCTCTGTTCAAAGAGCAGTTCTTC. Its translation is CASSESSALFKEQFF.

The J gene is TRBJ2-7, the V gene TRBV20-1; 10 positions match TRBD2. Looked up from germline, CDR1 is DFQATT and CDR2 is SNEGSKA (reference sequence). The CDR3 consists of 13 residues. The V and J ends lost 6 bases and 7 bases, in that order; junction bases with no gene match: 9. CDR3 bases: TGCAGTGCCGGGACTAGCGCATTTGAAGAGCAGTACTTC. Translating it yields CSAGTSAFEEQYF.

Concerning this clonotype: Mismatch with germline at one junction end may stem from a read error. The CDR3 coding sequence is TGTTCCAGCAGCTACTCCTGGACGACGCTAAGCCAAGCTTTCTTT. As protein: CSSSYSWTTLSQAFF. The genes are TRBV6-5 and TRBJ1-1, with no clear D. This CDR3 is 15 amino acids long. Germline V gene sequence: CDR1 MNHEY, CDR2 SVGAGI.

This clonotype was observed many times. Possible read error: a much larger clone is one base away. The chain couples TRBV20-1 to TRBJ2-3; perhaps TRBD2 as D (5 bases). This CDR3 region has 13 residues. Germline assignment: CDR1 DFQATT and CDR2 SNEGSKA (reference sequence). The CDR3 sequence: CSALAASTDTPYF. The DNA of the CDR3 is TGCAGTGCCCTAGCTGCTAGCACAGATACGCCGTATTTT.

This clonotype was detected many times. The chain is built from TRBV7-3 and TRBJ2-1; D gene uncertain. Germline V lookup: CDR1 SGHTA, CDR2 FQGTGA. V was shortened by 2 bases and J by 4 bases, with 12 bases between the two germline ends. The CDR3 sequence is 15 residues long. The CDR3 nucleotides are TGTGCCAGCAGCTTAGAAGGCCTAGAATACAATGAGCAGTTCTTC. This gives the protein CASSLEGLEYNEQFF.

By sample fraction, this clonotype is medium-sized. The chain joins TRBV30 to TRBJ2-1; TRBD1 is a possible D gene (5 bases). Germline-derived CDR1 and CDR2 are GTSNPN and SVGIG (reference sequence). The CDR3 runs to 11 residues. V lost 3 bases and J 6 bases, leaving 6 bases between the germline ends. The CDR3 protein is CAWSQGNEQFF. The CDR3 DNA reads as TGTGCCTGGAGCCAGGGCAATGAGCAGTTCTTC.

Many counts were recorded for this clonotype. The chain employs TRBV27 and TRBJ2-6; no reliable D call. V lost 0 bases and J 4 bases, leaving 4 bases between the germline ends. Looked up from germline, CDR1 is MNHEY and CDR2 is SMNVEV (reference sequence). This CDR3 spans 14 amino acids. The CDR3 nucleotides read TGTGCCAGCAGTTTATCGCGCGGGGCCAACGTCCTGACTTTC. This translates into CASSLSRGANVLTF. Complete variable domain (other parts from reference TRBV27 and TRBJ2-6): EAQVTQNPRYLITVTGKKLTVTCSQNMNHEYMSWYRQDPGLGLRQIYYSMNVEVTDKGDVPEGYKVSRKEKRNFPLILESPSPNQTSLYFCASSLSRGANVLTFGAGSRLTVL.